This passage covers 19 T cell receptor beta chains from one sample sequenced in a study of T-cell memory formation after mild COVID-19. One entry per CDR3 protein results from TCRdb running MiXCR on the 5' RACE reads. The data hold some 450,000 distinct CDR3 sequences, with about a sixth observed a single time. Sequencing used PBMCs or a T cell subset sorted from them (not recorded which). The source of these receptors is a young man who had mild COVID-19 (a few samples of this study predate the infection). Cell type and time point are not known.

In its sample, this clonotype was seen many times. The chain uses TRBV7-8 and TRBJ1-1, with 7 bases aligning to TRBD1. Germline values: CDR1 SGHVS, CDR2 FQNEAQ. This CDR3 has 14 residues. V lost 5 bases to trimming and J lost 10 bases; unmatched junction nucleotides: 13. The CDR3 sequence is CASSNAGTARGAFF. DNA of the CDR3: TGTGCCAGCAGCAATGCCGGGACAGCCCGAGGAGCTTTCTTT.

This clonotype was counted at least ten times. This chain connects TRBV12-3 or TRBV12-4 to TRBJ2-2, with TRBD1 matching 7 bases. The CDR3 is 14 amino acids. V gave up 5 bases and J gave up 6 bases; unmatched junction bases: 6. CDR3 coding DNA: TGTGCCAGCAGTCCGACAGGGTCCGCCGGGGAGCTGTTTTTT. Its protein is CASSPTGSAGELFF.

This chain connects TRBV3-1 to TRBJ2-7; D tentatively reads TRBD1 or TRBD2 (6 bases each). Looked up from germline, CDR1 is LGHDT and CDR2 is YNNKEL (reference sequence). V lost 0 bases to trimming and J lost 3 bases, with 12 bases between them. This CDR3 comprises 15 residues. The CDR3 loop reads CASSQDRGGGYEQYF. The DNA of the CDR3 is TGTGCCAGCAGCCAAGATCGTGGAGGGGGCTACGAGCAGTACTTC.

V and J are TRBV20-1 and TRBJ2-5; D call uncertain. The V and J ends lost 1 base and 2 bases respectively, with 5 bases between them. Germline CDR1 reads DFQATT; CDR2 reads SNEGSKA (reference sequence). This CDR3 is 12 amino acids long. In DNA, the CDR3 is TGCAGTGCTAGAGTAAATCAAGAGACCCAGTACTTC. It encodes CSARVNQETQYF.

This clonotype was counted a few times. The chain has TRBV7-3 and TRBJ2-1, with TRBD2 matching over 9 bases. This CDR3 comprises 15 residues. Unmatched junction bases numbered 4, after V lost 4 bases and J lost 3 bases. The germline V gene has CDR1 SGHTA and CDR2 FQGTGA. CDR3 protein: CASSSIAGDYNEQFF. The CDR3 nucleotides are TGTGCCAGCAGCTCCATAGCGGGGGACTACAATGAGCAGTTCTTC.

This clonotype was picked up many times. The junction shows a germline mismatch at one end, possibly a read error. This chain joins TRBV5-1 and TRBJ2-1; unclear D gene. CDR1 is SGHRS, CDR2 YFSETQ, per germline. The CDR3 has 14 amino acids. The CDR3 spells CASSLVGSYNEQFF. In DNA form, the CDR3 reads TGTGCCAGCAGCTTAGTGGGCTCCTACAATGAGCAGTTCTTC.

The chain combines TRBV25-1 with TRBJ2-2, with D possibly being TRBD1 (6 bases). The CDR3 contains 18 residues. Germline CDR1 MGHDK, CDR2 SYGVNS. With 5 bases removed from V and 4 bases from J, the gap between germline ends came to 23 bases. The CDR3 DNA sequence: TGTGCCAGCAGTTATCGACCCTACAGGGCCGCGGGCACCGGGGAGCTGTTTTTT. Protein sequence: CASSYRPYRAAGTGELFF.

This clonotype appeared a few times. The CDR3 DNA reads TGTGCCAGCAGCTTTCAGTCTACCCCAGATACGCAGTATTTT. Amino acid sequence: CASSFQSTPDTQYF. The chain has TRBV5-6 and TRBJ2-3; D not certain. Germline values: CDR1 SGHDT, CDR2 YYEEEE. This CDR3 is 14 amino acids long. Between the trimmed V and J ends, which lost 2 bases and 4 bases, there was a span of 11 bases.

This clonotype was seen more than once but under ten times. This sequence joins TRBV4-3 and TRBJ2-5; 12 bases fit TRBD2. This CDR3 has 20 amino acids. Unmatched junction bases numbered 15, after V lost 1 base and J lost 3 bases. Germline V CDR1 and CDR2: LGHNA, YSLEER. The CDR3 DNA reads as TGCGCCAGCAGCCAAGTACCCTATGCCACAAGACTAGCGGGGGAAGAGACCCAGTACTTC. The encoded protein is CASSQVPYATRLAGEETQYF.

This clonotype was seen only a few times. This chain connects TRBV2 to TRBJ2-5; no reliable D call. This CDR3 comprises 16 residues. Trimming stripped 6 bases from V and 5 bases from J, with 22 bases between. Germline loops: CDR1 SNHLY, CDR2 FYNNEI. The CDR3 bases are TGTGCCAGCAGAAGTAGAGACCAGGCTTCGGGCGAGACCCAGTACTTC. It is translated as CASRSRDQASGETQYF. The variable domain in full, with the rest retrieved from reference TRBV2 and TRBJ2-5, is EPEVTQTPSHQVTQMGQEVILRCVPISNHLYFYWYRQILGQKVEFLVSFYNNEISEKSEIFDDQFSVERPDGSNFTLKIRSTKLEDSAMYFCASRSRDQASGETQYFGPGTRLLVL.

This clonotype was recorded a few times. The chain combines TRBV29-1 with TRBJ2-7; tentative D call: TRBD2 (5 bases). Germline CDR1 is SQVTM and CDR2 is ANQGSEA. V was pared by 1 base and J by 2 bases, with 15 bases between. The CDR3 covers 15 residues. CDR3 residues: CSVEGAGLQAYEQYF. Here the CDR3 DNA reads TGCAGCGTTGAAGGTGCGGGCCTTCAAGCCTACGAGCAGTACTTC.

This clonotype was observed a handful of times. The J gene is TRBJ2-7, the V gene TRBV21-1; no check of the table's D call, TRBD1, against the DNA was made. TRBV21-1 is assigned pseudogene status. This CDR3 contains 12 residues. The CDR3 loop reads CASSNGDRDRYV. The CDR3 coding sequence is TGTGCCAGCAGCAATGGGGACAGGGATCGATACGTC.

CDR3 loop: CASSFWLGRRVNQPQHF. The CDR3 nucleotides are TGTGCCAGCAGCTTTTGGCTGGGTCGGCGGGTCAATCAGCCCCAGCATTTT. The V and J genes are TRBV11-1 and TRBJ1-5; D is undetermined. Germline-derived CDR1 and CDR2 are SGHAT and FQDESV (reference sequence). The CDR3 extends over 17 amino acids. The V and J ends lost 3 bases and 3 bases respectively, with 18 bases between them.

This clonotype occurred a few times. The J gene is TRBJ2-5, the V gene TRBV4-1, with 11 positions matching TRBD2. This CDR3 is built from 14 residues. The germline V gene encodes CDR1 MGHRA and CDR2 YSYEKL. The J segment lost 5 bases and the V segment lost 4 bases, leaving 3 bases of the junction unmatched. The CDR3 sequence is CASSRLAGYETQYF. CDR3 DNA sequence: TGCGCCAGCAGCCGACTAGCGGGGTATGAGACCCAGTACTTC.

This clonotype was seen a handful of times. The V gene is TRBV3-1, the J gene TRBJ1-2; the D gene is possibly TRBD1 (5 bases). V was pared by 4 bases and J by 5 bases, with 17 bases between. CDR1 is LGHDT and CDR2 is YNNKEL in the germline V gene (reference sequence). This CDR3 comprises 15 residues. CDR3 coding DNA: TGTGCCAGCAGCCCCTCGGGGGTCCAGAAATATGGCTACACCTTC. This codes for CASSPSGVQKYGYTF. The full variable domain, completed using reference TRBV3-1 and TRBJ1-2, is DTAVSQTPKYLVTQMGNDKSIKCEQNLGHDTMYWYKQDSKKFLKIMFSYNNKELIINETVPNRFSPKSPDKAHLNLHINSLELGDSAVYFCASSPSGVQKYGYTFGSGTRLTVV.

This clonotype was seen many times. The J gene is TRBJ2-5, the V gene TRBV4-1; 12 nucleotides line up with TRBD2. The CDR3 runs to 17 residues. Losses at the gene ends were 3 bases for V and 0 bases for J; bases not matched to a gene: 5. Germline V CDR1 and CDR2: MGHRA, YSYEKL. The CDR3 region is CASSQALAGGHQETQYF. CDR3 bases: TGCGCCAGCAGCCAGGCACTAGCGGGGGGCCACCAAGAGACCCAGTACTTC.

As regards this clonotype: The junction shows a germline mismatch at one end, possibly a read error. The V and J genes are TRBV4-3 and TRBJ2-1; 9 nucleotides agree with TRBD2. Germline CDR1 is LGHNA and CDR2 is YSLEER. The CDR3 is 16 residues long. The CDR3 nucleotides are TGCGCAAGCAGCCAAGATCCGGCGGGGGGGAACAATGAGCAGTTCTTC. It yields the protein CASSQDPAGGNNEQFF.

This clonotype came up many times. The chain employs TRBV12-3 or TRBV12-4 and TRBJ2-3; no definite D call. Trimming took off 3 bases at V and 1 base at J, with 8 bases between the two ends. This CDR3 is 14 amino acids long. CDR3 DNA sequence: TGTGCCAGCAGTTTTGGGCCCGGCACAGATACGCAGTATTTT. Its protein product is CASSFGPGTDTQYF.

This clonotype has a handful of counts. V is TRBV7-3 and J is TRBJ2-3; no clear D gene. The germline V gene has CDR1 SGHTA and CDR2 FQGTGA. The CDR3 totals 15 residues. V lost 0 bases to trimming and J lost 11 bases, with 18 bases between them. CDR3 protein: CASSLTAGPGGMQYF. The CDR3 DNA reads TGTGCCAGCAGCTTAACGGCTGGGCCTGGCGGTATGCAGTATTTT.